This TCR beta chain emerged from a study of T cell repertoires in MIS-A myocarditis. This clone was observed once. The CDR3 runs 17 residues. Germline V gives CDR1 SNHLY, CDR2 FYNNEI. V gave up 6 bases and J gave up 2 bases, with 22 bases separating them. Using immunoSEQ multiplex PCR, the repertoire was profiled, and TCRdb retains in-frame clones only, with some absent. The repertoire holds 6,600 or so clones, with approximately 80% as singletons. Input material: right inferior lung lobe tissue obtained at autopsy. This clonotype originated in a man younger than 35 with fulminant myocarditis from multisystem inflammatory syndrome in adults (MIS-A) after COVID-19. The genes are TRBV2 and TRBJ1-2; D gene ambiguous. DNA of the CDR3: TGTGCCAGCAGCCTCAGCCCCCTTAAACAGCCCAACTATGGCTACACCTTC. This translates into CASSLSPLKQPNYGYTF.